This T cell receptor beta chain was captured in a study of blood T cell repertoires in COVID-19. Study background: Sites in the United States, Italy and Spain provided acute and convalescent COVID-19 samples.

Authors' data handling: Amplification of reference gene primers provided the estimated nucleated cell counts. The assay was immunoSEQ multiplex PCR, and TCRdb's table has in-frame clones only and misses some. The V and J calls and clone size were taken over from that table, and D and trimming were inferred from the DNA. The sample contains some 200,000 clones, roughly 86% of which appear only once. CDR1 MRHNA and CDR2 SNTAGT come from the germline V gene. This CDR3 spans 16 amino acids. The V and J ends lost 2 bases and 3 bases respectively, with 14 bases between them. Sequences were obtained from peripheral blood. The gene calls are TRBV6-4 and TRBJ2-4; D possibly corresponds to TRBD2 (7 bases). This clonotype was sampled from a man between 35 and 55 years old with active or convalescent COVID-19. CDR3 residues: CASSDVGGGVKNIQYF. CDR3 sequence (DNA): TGTGCCAGCAGTGACGTGGGAGGGGGTGTCAAAAACATTCAGTACTTC.